The 15 T cell receptor beta chains below all came from one sample that was sequenced in a study of T cell changes during pregnancy in multiple sclerosis. Profiled with immunoSEQ multiplex PCR; TCRdb holds only in-frame clones, not every one. The sample includes about 70,000 clones, more than 85% of them seen just once. The source was peripheral blood, collected in the first trimester of pregnancy. The receptors come from a female donor with multiple sclerosis, enrolled in a pregnancy study.

The CDR3, as DNA: TGTGCCAGCAGTCTCCCGACAGGGTACGCGTGGGGAATTGGCTACACCTTC. Translated: CASSLPTGYAWGIGYTF. The chain joins TRBV2 to TRBJ1-2, with 7 bases aligning to TRBD1. CDR1 SNHLY and CDR2 FYNNEI come from the germline V gene. The CDR3 sequence is 17 residues long. The V and J ends lost 5 bases and 7 bases, in that order; junction bases with no gene match: 19.

This rearrangement joins TRBV27 to TRBJ2-3, with TRBD1 matching over 8 bases. From germline, CDR1 is MNHEY and CDR2 SMNVEV (reference sequence). V gave up 6 bases and J gave up 1 base; unmatched junction bases: 0. The CDR3 has 13 residues. The CDR3 is CASRGQGTDTQYF. The CDR3 DNA reads as TGTGCCAGCAGGGGACAGGGCACAGATACGCAGTATTTT.

The genes are TRBV7-8 and TRBJ2-3; 8 bases are a match to TRBD1. The CDR3 has 19 amino acids. V lost 0 bases to trimming and J lost 5 bases; unmatched junction nucleotides: 16. The germline V gene has CDR1 SGHVS and CDR2 FQNEAQ. The CDR3 loop is CASSLAHSGRGQIKDTQYF. CDR3 nucleotide sequence: TGTGCCAGCAGCTTAGCCCACTCGGGCAGGGGGCAAATAAAAGATACGCAGTATTTT.

The chain carries TRBV7-2 and TRBJ2-3, with 11 positions matching TRBD1. CDR3 length: 16 amino acids. Germline trimming cut 2 bases from V and 4 bases from J; bases unmatched to any gene: 5. Germline V gene data show CDR1 as SGHTA and CDR2 as FQGNSA. CDR3 in amino acids: CASSLKPGQGADTQYF. The DNA for the CDR3 is TGTGCCAGCAGCTTAAAACCGGGACAGGGGGCAGATACGCAGTATTTT.

This chain connects TRBV4-1 to TRBJ2-1; maybe TRBD1 (5 bases). CDR1 is MGHRA and CDR2 is YSYEKL in the germline V gene. The CDR3 is 16 amino acids. V was pared by 3 bases and J by 0 bases, with 12 bases between. CDR3 sequence (DNA): TGCGCCAGCAGCCAGGTGGACATGATCTCCTACAATGAGCAGTTCTTC. This translates into CASSQVDMISYNEQFF.

The rearrangement joins TRBV9 to TRBJ2-1; the match to TRBD2 covers 11 bases. The J segment lost 4 bases and the V segment lost 3 bases, leaving 3 bases of the junction unmatched. Germline CDR1 SGDLS, CDR2 YYNGEE. This CDR3 is 15 amino acids long. The CDR3 DNA is TGTGCCAGCAGCGGGGGGACTAGCGGATACAATGAGCAGTTCTTC. It is translated as CASSGGTSGYNEQFF.

V usage is TRBV9 and J usage is TRBJ2-1; 11 bases agree with TRBD2. With V trimmed by 3 bases and J by 7 bases, 9 bases remained unmatched. The CDR3 covers 16 residues. Germline assignment: CDR1 SGDLS and CDR2 YYNGEE. The CDR3: CASSAMVLAGVNEQFF. The CDR3 nucleotides read TGTGCCAGCAGCGCGATGGTACTAGCGGGAGTTAATGAGCAGTTCTTC.

This clone was picked up a small number of times. The J gene is TRBJ2-7, the V gene TRBV2; 7 bases are shared with TRBD1. CDR3 length: 14 amino acids. CDR1 and CDR2 from the germline V gene are SNHLY and FYNNEI. J lost 2 bases, V lost 6 bases, and 7 bases had no gene match. This CDR3 is CASSRDRITYEQYF. The CDR3 region has the DNA TGTGCCAGCAGCAGGGACAGAATTACCTACGAGCAGTACTTC.

The V and J genes are TRBV2 and TRBJ1-1; D remains ambiguous. Trimming left V 3 bases short and J 4 bases short, with 9 bases between. The germline V gene has CDR1 SNHLY and CDR2 FYNNEI. This CDR3 has 13 residues. This chain's CDR3 is CASSDRRATEAFF. CDR3 DNA: TGTGCCAGCAGTGATAGGAGGGCCACTGAAGCTTTCTTT.

The CDR3 region has the DNA TGCAGCGTCCCCCCCGGACAGGGGATTTATGGCTACACCTTC. Its translation is CSVPPGQGIYGYTF. The V call is TRBV29-1, the J call TRBJ1-2; 9 bases map to TRBD1. This CDR3 contains 14 residues. Germline assignment: CDR1 SQVTM and CDR2 ANQGSEA. Trimming at V came to 6 bases and at J to 5 bases, leaving 10 bases not matched to a gene. Complete variable domain (other parts from reference TRBV29-1 and TRBJ1-2): SAVISQKPSRDICQRGTSLTIQCQVDSQVTMMFWYRQQPGQSLTLIATANQGSEATYESGFVIDKFPISRPNLTFSTLTVSNMSPEDSSIYLCSVPPGQGIYGYTFGSGTRLTVV.

V usage is TRBV29-1 and J usage is TRBJ1-1, with a tentative D call TRBD1 (5 bases). Deletions cut 4 bases from V and 0 bases from J, with 9 bases between. The germline V gene encodes CDR1 SQVTM and CDR2 ANQGSEA. This CDR3 comprises 13 residues. The CDR3 reads CSVGPGMNTEAFF. The CDR3 DNA reads as TGCAGCGTTGGTCCAGGGATGAACACTGAAGCTTTCTTT.

The chain has TRBV6-1 and TRBJ1-1; D possibly corresponds to TRBD1 (6 bases). This CDR3 region has 15 residues. V was pared by 8 bases and J by 3 bases, with 19 bases between. Germline CDR1 is MNHNS and CDR2 is SASEGT. The CDR3 is CASRGQNLGDTEAFF. The CDR3 region has the DNA TGTGCCAGCCGAGGACAGAACTTAGGGGACACTGAAGCTTTCTTT.

The CDR3 region is CSVSTGMNTEAFF. The CDR3 DNA reads as TGCAGCGTTTCAACAGGGATGAACACTGAAGCTTTCTTT. The chain combines TRBV29-1 with TRBJ1-1, with TRBD1 as a possible D gene (6 bases). V gave up 5 bases and J gave up 0 bases, with 10 bases separating them. The CDR3 extends over 13 amino acids. CDR1 is SQVTM, CDR2 ANQGSEA, per germline.

The chain employs TRBV5-5 and TRBJ1-5; the match to TRBD1 covers 7 bases. V shed 2 bases and J 4 bases; nucleotides not matched to a gene: 12. This CDR3 spans 17 amino acids. Germline V lookup: CDR1 SGHKS, CDR2 YYEKEE (reference sequence). The CDR3 loop reads CASSLRVRTGDNQPQHF. In nucleotides, the CDR3 is TGTGCCAGCAGCTTAAGAGTCAGGACAGGAGATAATCAGCCCCAGCATTTT.

The genes are TRBV5-1 and TRBJ1-1; 9 bases match TRBD1. The CDR3 length is 14 residues. Per the germline V gene, CDR1 is SGHRS and CDR2 is YFSETQ. V lost 3 bases and J lost 1; bases outside the gene matches: 1. Here the CDR3 reads CASSSTGGNTEAFF. CDR3 nucleotides: TGCGCCAGCAGCTCGACAGGGGGGAACACTGAAGCTTTCTTT. Full variable domain (outside the CDR3, taken from reference TRBV5-1 and TRBJ1-1): KAGVTQTPRYLIKTRGQQVTLSCSPISGHRSVSWYQQTPGQGLQFLFEYFSETQRNKGNFPGRFSGRQFSNSRSEMNVSTLELGDSALYLCASSSTGGNTEAFFGQGTRLTVV.